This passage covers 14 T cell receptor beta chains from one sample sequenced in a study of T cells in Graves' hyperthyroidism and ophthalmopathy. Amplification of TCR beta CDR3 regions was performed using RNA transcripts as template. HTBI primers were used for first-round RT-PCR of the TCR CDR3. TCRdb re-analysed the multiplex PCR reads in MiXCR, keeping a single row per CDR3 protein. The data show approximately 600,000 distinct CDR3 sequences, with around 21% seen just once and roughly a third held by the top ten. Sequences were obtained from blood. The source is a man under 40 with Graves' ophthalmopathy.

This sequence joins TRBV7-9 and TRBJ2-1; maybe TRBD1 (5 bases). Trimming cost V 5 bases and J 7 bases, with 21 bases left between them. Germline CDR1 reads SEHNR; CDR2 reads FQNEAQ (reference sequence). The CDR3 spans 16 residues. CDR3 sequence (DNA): TGTGCCAGCAGCCGCAGGGAAGCTGCTGGGGAAAATGAGCAGTTCTTC. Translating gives CASSRREAAGENEQFF.

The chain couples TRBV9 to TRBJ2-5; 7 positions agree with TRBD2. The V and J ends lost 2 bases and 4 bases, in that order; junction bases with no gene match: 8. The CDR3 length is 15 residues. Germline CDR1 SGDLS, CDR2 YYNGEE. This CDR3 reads CASSVGGSWGETQYF. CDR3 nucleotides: TGTGCCAGCAGCGTCGGCGGGAGTTGGGGAGAGACCCAGTACTTC. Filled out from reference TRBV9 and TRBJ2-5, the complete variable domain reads DSGVTQTPKHLITATGQRVTLRCSPRSGDLSVYWYQQSLDQGLQFLIQYYNGEERAKGNILERFSAQQFPDLHSELNLSSLELGDSALYFCASSVGGSWGETQYFGPGTRLLVL.

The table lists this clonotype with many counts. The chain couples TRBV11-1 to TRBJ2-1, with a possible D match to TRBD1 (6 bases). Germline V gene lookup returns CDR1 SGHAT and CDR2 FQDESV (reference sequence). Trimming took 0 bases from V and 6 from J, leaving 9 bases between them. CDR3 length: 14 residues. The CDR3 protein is CASSLAQGLNEQFF. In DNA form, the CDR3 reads TGTGCCAGCAGCTTAGCCCAGGGGCTCAATGAGCAGTTCTTC.

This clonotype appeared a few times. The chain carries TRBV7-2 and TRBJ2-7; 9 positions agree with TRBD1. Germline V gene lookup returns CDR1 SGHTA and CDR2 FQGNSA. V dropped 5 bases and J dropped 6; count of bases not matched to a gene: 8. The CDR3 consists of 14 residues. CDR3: CASSGRDRESEQYF. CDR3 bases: TGTGCCAGCAGCGGCCGGGACAGGGAGTCCGAGCAGTACTTC.

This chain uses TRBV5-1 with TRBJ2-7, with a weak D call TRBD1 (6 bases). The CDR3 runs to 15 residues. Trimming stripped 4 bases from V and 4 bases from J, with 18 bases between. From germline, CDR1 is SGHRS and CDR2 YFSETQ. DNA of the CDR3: TGCGCCAGCAGCAGCACTTTGACAGGAATATACGAGCAGTACTTC. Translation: CASSSTLTGIYEQYF.

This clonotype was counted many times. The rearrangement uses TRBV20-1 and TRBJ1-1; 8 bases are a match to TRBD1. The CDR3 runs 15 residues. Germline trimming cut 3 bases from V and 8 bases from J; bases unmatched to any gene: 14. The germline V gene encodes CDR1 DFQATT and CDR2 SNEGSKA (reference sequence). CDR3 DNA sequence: TGCAGTGCTAGCGAACCCACGACAGGGGATGCGGAAGCTTTCTTT. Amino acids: CSASEPTTGDAEAFF.

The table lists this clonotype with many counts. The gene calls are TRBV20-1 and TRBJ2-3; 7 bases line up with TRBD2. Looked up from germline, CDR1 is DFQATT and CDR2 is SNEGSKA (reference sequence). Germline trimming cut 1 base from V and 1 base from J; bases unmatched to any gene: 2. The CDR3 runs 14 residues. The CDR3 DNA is TGCAGTGCTAGAGGGGCGGGGGGCACAGATACGCAGTATTTT. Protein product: CSARGAGGTDTQYF.

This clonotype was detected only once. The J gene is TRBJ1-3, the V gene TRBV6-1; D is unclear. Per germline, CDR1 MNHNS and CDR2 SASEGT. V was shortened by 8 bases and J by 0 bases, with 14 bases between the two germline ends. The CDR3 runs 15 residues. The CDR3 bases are TGTGCCAGCCTTCCCCCCCCAGACTCTGGAAACACCATATATTTT. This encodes CASLPPPDSGNTIYF.

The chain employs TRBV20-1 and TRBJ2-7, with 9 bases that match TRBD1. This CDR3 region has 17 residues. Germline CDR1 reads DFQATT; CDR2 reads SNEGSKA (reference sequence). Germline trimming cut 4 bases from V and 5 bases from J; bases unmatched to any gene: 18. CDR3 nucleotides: TGCAGTGCTATAACTCCGGGACAGGGTAGCCCGTTAGACGAGCAGTACTTC. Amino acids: CSAITPGQGSPLDEQYF.

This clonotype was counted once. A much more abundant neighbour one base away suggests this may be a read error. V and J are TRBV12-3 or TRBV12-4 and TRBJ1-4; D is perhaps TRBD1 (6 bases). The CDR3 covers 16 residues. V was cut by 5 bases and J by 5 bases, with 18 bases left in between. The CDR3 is CASSPRRGALNEKLFF. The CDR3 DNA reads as TGTGCCAGCAGTCCGAGACGGGGGGCGTTAAATGAAAAACTGTTTTTT.

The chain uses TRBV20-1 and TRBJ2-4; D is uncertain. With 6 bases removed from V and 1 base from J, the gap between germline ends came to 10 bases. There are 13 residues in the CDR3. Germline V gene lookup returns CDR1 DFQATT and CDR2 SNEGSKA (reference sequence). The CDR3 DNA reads TGCAGTGCGTCAAATATGGCCAAAAACATTCAGTACTTC. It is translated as CSASNMAKNIQYF.

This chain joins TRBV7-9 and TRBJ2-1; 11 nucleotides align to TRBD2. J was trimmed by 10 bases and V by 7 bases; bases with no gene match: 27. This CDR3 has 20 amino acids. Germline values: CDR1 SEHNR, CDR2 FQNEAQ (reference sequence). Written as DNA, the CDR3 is TGTGCCAGCACCTTCACTAGGACCGGGACTAGCGGTGCCCCGAGGATGGAGCAGTTCTTC. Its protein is CASTFTRTGTSGAPRMEQFF.

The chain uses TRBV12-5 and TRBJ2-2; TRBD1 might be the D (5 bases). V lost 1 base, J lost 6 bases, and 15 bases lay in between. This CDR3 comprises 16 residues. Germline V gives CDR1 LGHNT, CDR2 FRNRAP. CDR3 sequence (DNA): TGTGCTAGTGGTTTGGCACTCGACAGTTGGTCCGGGGAGCTGTTTTTT. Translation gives CASGLALDSWSGELFF.

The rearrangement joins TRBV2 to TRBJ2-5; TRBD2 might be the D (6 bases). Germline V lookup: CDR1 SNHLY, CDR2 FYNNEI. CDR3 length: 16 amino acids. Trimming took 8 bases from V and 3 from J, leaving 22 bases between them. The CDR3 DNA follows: TGTGCCAGCGCCCGGGGTGGGGGAGGCAGCAAAGAGACCCAGTACTTC. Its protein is CASARGGGGSKETQYF.